This paragraph reports one TCR beta chain. The entry originates in a study of blood T cell repertoires in COVID-19. Study information: The origin of the acute and convalescent COVID-19 samples was the United States, Italy and Spain. Sample material is recorded as cDNA or gDNA derived from T cells, B-cell-depleted T cells, or PBMCs.

Germline V gene sequence: CDR1 SGDLS, CDR2 YYNGEE. V dropped 0 bases and J dropped 2; count of bases not matched to a gene: 3. The CDR3 has 15 amino acids. Original data processing: Reference gene primer amplification gave nucleated cell count estimates. Using immunoSEQ multiplex PCR, the repertoire was profiled, and TCRdb retains in-frame clones only, with some absent. V and J calls and clone size are given by that table; D and trimming were obtained from the DNA. This repertoire shows roughly 200,000 clones, nearly 90% found once; its top ten account for around 0.63%. The specimen was peripheral blood. The V and J genes are TRBV9 and TRBJ1-2; 8 bases line up with TRBD1. This TCR came from a middle-aged man with acute or convalescent COVID-19. CDR3: CASSVGDRGNYGYTF. CDR3 nucleotides: TGTGCCAGCAGCGTAGGAGACAGGGGAAACTATGGCTACACCTTC. Full variable domain (missing parts from reference TRBV9 and TRBJ1-2): DSGVTQTPKHLITATGQRVTLRCSPRSGDLSVYWYQQSLDQGLQFLIQYYNGEERAKGNILERFSAQQFPDLHSELNLSSLELGDSALYFCASSVGDRGNYGYTFGSGTRLTVV.